The source of this T cell receptor beta chain is a study of Ad26.COV2.S vaccination and SARS-CoV-2 variants. The V gene lost 7 bases and the J gene lost 2 bases, with 15 bases spanning the gap. Germline V gene sequence: CDR1 SGHVS, CDR2 FQNEAQ. The length of the CDR3 is 15 residues. Sequencing used immunoSEQ multiplex PCR; TCRdb keeps in-frame clones, though not all of them. The data hold about 400,000 clones, with around 91% observed a single time. Documented treatment: some 20 received Ad26.COV2.S at low or high dose, single or two shots; five or six received placebo; per-sample allocation not given. The samples date from day 63 after the first vaccine or placebo injection.

The chain has TRBV7-8 and TRBJ2-1; D is unclear. The receptor comes from a person between 18 and 65 years old who received the Ad26.COV2.S COVID-19 vaccine or a placebo. The sample was peripheral blood, taken in a trial of Ad26.COV2.S vaccine versus placebo. CDR3 sequence reads: CASTETWGPYNEQFF. The CDR3 bases are TGTGCCAGCACTGAAACGTGGGGTCCCTACAATGAGCAGTTCTTC.